A single sample gave rise to the 23 T cell receptor beta chains below, sequenced in a study of shared clonotypes between healthy human individuals. Data came from immunoSEQ multiplex PCR; TCRdb stores just in-frame clones and leaves some out. The sample carries roughly 2.6 million clones, 90% to 95% recorded once. Sequenced sample: naive CD4+ T cells sorted from blood. Subset reported: CD45RA+ positively selected. These receptors came from a man aged 18 to 29 in good health.

The chain employs TRBV6-6 and TRBJ1-1; D remains unclear. From germline, CDR1 is MNHNY and CDR2 SVGAGI (reference sequence). Trimming cost V 8 bases and J 0 bases, with 13 bases left between them. This CDR3 is 14 amino acids long. The CDR3 coding sequence is TGTGCCAGCGTTCTCAGCCCTTTGAACACTGAAGCTTTCTTT. This translates into CASVLSPLNTEAFF.

The V call is TRBV18, the J call TRBJ2-1, with D perhaps given as TRBD1 or TRBD2 (6 bases each). The CDR3 runs to 17 residues. The V gene lost 0 bases and the J gene lost 4 bases, with 16 bases spanning the gap. Germline values: CDR1 KGHSH, CDR2 LQKENI. This CDR3 reads CASSPPTGDIIYNEQFF. The CDR3 DNA follows: TGTGCCAGCTCACCACCAACGGGGGACATTATTTACAATGAGCAGTTCTTC.

This clone was observed once. The V call is TRBV7-6, the J call TRBJ2-1; weak D call: TRBD2 (5 bases). CDR1 SGHVS and CDR2 FNYEAQ come from the germline V gene. V was clipped by 2 bases and J by 8 bases, with 16 bases between them. The CDR3 runs to 15 residues. The CDR3 DNA reads TGTGCCAGCAGCTTATTTATGTCGAGGCGGGATGAGCAGTTCTTC. This sequence encodes CASSLFMSRRDEQFF.

About this clone itself: The sample carries other DNA sequences with the same CDR3. The V and J genes are TRBV10-3 and TRBJ2-2, with 9 bases lining up with TRBD1. Germline loops: CDR1 ENHRY, CDR2 SYGVKD. Trimming cost V 6 bases and J 5 bases; bases outside gene matches: 4. CDR3 length: 14 amino acids. As DNA, the CDR3 is TGTGCCATCAGAAGGACAGGGGATACCGGGGAGCTGTTTTTT. It is translated as CAIRRTGDTGELFF.

This clone was seen only a few times. The V gene is TRBV11-2, the J gene TRBJ1-2; D not resolved. V lost 5 bases to trimming and J lost 3 bases, with 10 bases between them. From germline, CDR1 is SGHAT and CDR2 FQNNGV. The CDR3 runs 13 residues. CDR3: CASSLTVDYGYTF. Here the CDR3 DNA reads TGTGCCAGCAGCCTAACAGTGGACTATGGCTACACCTTC.

J is TRBJ2-7 and V is TRBV10-2; D gene ambiguous. The CDR3 is 13 residues long. In germline, CDR1 is WSHSY, CDR2 SAAADI. Trimming cost V 9 bases and J 0 bases, with 12 bases left between them. The CDR3 nucleotides are TGCGCCAGTTCATTTCTTAGCTCCTACGAGCAGTACTTC. It translates to CASSFLSSYEQYF.

The chain employs TRBV5-6 and TRBJ1-1; no clear D gene. V dropped 2 bases and J dropped 1 base, with 9 bases sitting between them. The CDR3 is 14 residues long. CDR1 is SGHDT and CDR2 is YYEEEE in the germline V gene. The CDR3 protein is CASSFGLQNTEAFF. Written as DNA, the CDR3 is TGTGCCAGCAGCTTTGGACTCCAGAACACTGAAGCTTTCTTT.

This sequence joins TRBV5-1 and TRBJ1-1; D is unclear. The germline V gene encodes CDR1 SGHRS and CDR2 YFSETQ. The V and J ends lost 0 bases and 1 base respectively, with 10 bases between them. The CDR3 is 15 amino acids. The CDR3 reads CASSLDGQKNTEAFF. CDR3 sequence (DNA): TGCGCCAGCAGCTTGGATGGGCAGAAGAACACTGAAGCTTTCTTT.

This clone appeared a single time. The sample carries other DNA sequences with the same CDR3. The chain is built from TRBV5-1 and TRBJ2-7; 11 positions agree with TRBD1. The ends lost 0 bases at V and 3 bases at J; junction bases unmatched: 5. This CDR3 has 16 residues. Germline assignment: CDR1 SGHRS and CDR2 YFSETQ. The CDR3 here is CASSLDGQGANYEQYF. As DNA, the CDR3 is TGCGCCAGCAGCTTGGACGGACAGGGGGCTAACTACGAGCAGTACTTC.

This clone was seen once. The chain links TRBV6-5 to TRBJ2-3; tentatively, D is TRBD2 (7 bases). Trimming left V 4 bases short and J 5 bases short, with 16 bases between. The CDR3 runs 15 residues. The germline V gene has CDR1 MNHEY and CDR2 SVGAGI. As DNA, the CDR3 is TGTGCCAGCAGTTCCGTTGGAGGGGGGGGAGATACGCAGTATTTT. Translation: CASSSVGGGGDTQYF.

CDR3 nucleotides: TGTGCCAGCCGAGGGAGGAACACCGGGGAGCTGTTTTTT. Translating it yields CASRGRNTGELFF. This chain joins TRBV2 and TRBJ2-2, with TRBD2 as a possible D gene (5 bases). V was clipped by 8 bases and J by 1 base, with 8 bases between them. CDR1 is SNHLY and CDR2 is FYNNEI in the germline V gene. This CDR3 contains 13 residues.

V is TRBV29-1 and J is TRBJ2-5; 15 nucleotides align to TRBD2. The germline V gene encodes CDR1 SQVTM and CDR2 ANQGSEA. The CDR3 is made up of 15 amino acids. V shed 6 bases and J 4 bases; nucleotides not matched to a gene: 6. Here the CDR3 reads CSVEGLAGGVETQYF. The CDR3 DNA sequence: TGCAGCGTCGAGGGACTAGCGGGGGGCGTAGAGACCCAGTACTTC.

This clone was counted between two and nine times. The CDR3 reads CASSSRVGSTEAFF. The CDR3 DNA reads as TGTGCCAGCAGCTCCAGGGTGGGCAGCACTGAAGCTTTCTTT. The rearrangement links TRBV5-4 to TRBJ1-1; tentatively, D is TRBD1 (5 bases). Trimming took 3 bases from V and 4 from J, leaving 13 bases between them. The CDR3 is 14 residues long. Germline assignment: CDR1 SGHNT and CDR2 YYREEE (reference sequence). Full variable domain (missing parts from reference TRBV5-4 and TRBJ1-1): ETGVTQSPTHLIKTRGQQVTLRCSSQSGHNTVSWYQQALGQGPQFIFQYYREEENGRGNFPPRFSGLQFPNYSSELNVNALELDDSALYLCASSSRVGSTEAFFGQGTRLTVV.

The chain joins TRBV5-1 to TRBJ1-5, with D perhaps matching TRBD1 (6 bases). Germline V gives CDR1 SGHRS, CDR2 YFSETQ. The CDR3 totals 13 residues. V lost 5 bases and J lost 6, with 12 bases in between. CDR3 in amino acids: CASRSEGGQPQHF. CDR3 nucleotide sequence: TGCGCCAGCAGATCCGAAGGGGGTCAGCCCCAGCATTTT. Complete variable domain (other parts from reference TRBV5-1 and TRBJ1-5): KAGVTQTPRYLIKTRGQQVTLSCSPISGHRSVSWYQQTPGQGLQFLFEYFSETQRNKGNFPGRFSGRQFSNSRSEMNVSTLELGDSALYLCASRSEGGQPQHFGDGTRLSIL.

The V gene is TRBV7-2, the J gene TRBJ2-7; D gene unclear. The CDR3 is made up of 18 amino acids. Looked up from germline, CDR1 is SGHTA and CDR2 is FQGNSA. V was pared by 0 bases and J by 2 bases, with 20 bases between. The CDR3 DNA reads TGTGCCAGCAGCTTAGCCCCCCTCGGAAGGGCAAAAACCTACGAGCAGTACTTC. Its translation is CASSLAPLGRAKTYEQYF. Looking up the rest from reference TRBV7-2 and TRBJ2-7 gives the full variable domain: GAGVSQSPSNKVTEKGKDVELRCDPISGHTALYWYRQSLGQGLEFLIYFQGNSAPDKSGLPSDRFSAERTGGSVSTLTIQRTQQEDSAVYLCASSLAPLGRAKTYEQYFGPGTRLTVT.

This rearrangement joins TRBV18 to TRBJ1-6, with D uncertain. The CDR3 contains 14 residues. Per the germline V gene, CDR1 is KGHSH and CDR2 is LQKENI. Trimming cost V 3 bases and J 5 bases, with 8 bases left between them. The CDR3 loop is CASSPGSNNSPLHF. The CDR3 nucleotides are TGTGCCAGCTCACCGGGCAGTAATAATTCACCCCTCCACTTT.

This clone appeared once. The V call is TRBV5-1, the J call TRBJ2-3, with no clear D. There are 15 residues in the CDR3. Germline CDR1 is SGHRS and CDR2 is YFSETQ. Trimming took off 1 base at V and 6 bases at J, with 15 bases between the two ends. CDR3 sequence reads: CASSLRGNTADTQYF. The DNA for the CDR3 is TGCGCCAGCAGCTTGCGCGGTAACACCGCGGATACGCAGTATTTT.

The chain has TRBV6-1 and TRBJ2-1, with D perhaps TRBD2 (6 bases). The CDR3 loop spans 14 amino acids. Deletions cut 6 bases from V and 6 bases from J, with 15 bases between. Germline loops: CDR1 MNHNS, CDR2 SASEGT. CDR3 sequence: CASSSGVAFNEQFF. Written as DNA, the CDR3 is TGTGCCAGCAGCTCGGGGGTGGCTTTCAATGAGCAGTTCTTC.

CDR3 in amino acids: CASSLSKVTLHF. CDR3 in DNA: TGTGCCAGCAGTTTGTCTAAGGTCACCCTCCACTTT. This rearrangement joins TRBV28 to TRBJ1-6; D ambiguous. The CDR3 consists of 12 residues. From germline, CDR1 is MDHEN and CDR2 SYDVKM. V was clipped by 3 bases and J by 14 bases, with 11 bases between them.

V and J are TRBV9 and TRBJ1-2; the D is unclear. The CDR3 has 15 amino acids. Germline CDR1 and CDR2: SGDLS and YYNGEE. V gave up 0 bases and J gave up 0 bases, with 9 bases separating them. CDR3 nucleotides: TGTGCCAGCAGCGTAGGGCGGCTAGCTAACTATGGCTACACCTTC. Translation: CASSVGRLANYGYTF.

V is TRBV7-2 and J is TRBJ2-2; TRBD2 aligns across 10 bases. The CDR3 is 15 amino acids. Germline V CDR1 and CDR2: SGHTA, FQGNSA. V was clipped by 5 bases and J by 0 bases; unmatched bases: 0. DNA of the CDR3: TGTGCCAGCAGCACTAGCGGGGCGAACACCGGGGAGCTGTTTTTT. As protein: CASSTSGANTGELFF.

This chain links TRBV27 with TRBJ1-1; tentative D call: TRBD1 (6 bases). Per the germline V gene, CDR1 is MNHEY and CDR2 is SMNVEV (reference sequence). Trimming left V 4 bases short and J 4 bases short, with 19 bases between. The CDR3 runs 16 residues. The CDR3: CASSYQQGRWGTEAFF. The CDR3 DNA reads TGTGCCAGCAGTTATCAACAGGGCCGCTGGGGCACTGAAGCTTTCTTT.

This chain connects TRBV18 to TRBJ2-3; 8 bases match TRBD2. The CDR3 runs 14 residues. V shed 0 bases and J 5 bases; nucleotides not matched to a gene: 1. The V gene's germline CDR1 is KGHSH and CDR2 LQKENI. The CDR3 bases are TGTGCCAGCTCACCACCGCGGGGGGAAGATACGCAGTATTTT. Protein product: CASSPPRGEDTQYF.